A selection of T cell receptor beta chains follows, all from one sample in a study of blood T cell repertoires in COVID-19. Profiled with immunoSEQ multiplex PCR; TCRdb holds only in-frame clones, not every one. The sample gives about 200,000 clones, 70% to 90% of which show up once; about 5.1% is in the top ten. Input material: peripheral blood. These receptors all come from a woman aged 70-85 years with active or convalescent COVID-19. The CDR3 runs from the conserved cysteine through the conserved F or W. D genes are given only for firm matches. Clone size is stated in some rows and not others, as once, few, many or a class when expanded.

NA,TRBJ1-1,TRBV6-6,NA,TGTGCCAGCAGTCGAGGGCTGGAGGCAGGTGGTGTGGTGACTGAAGCTTTCTTT,CASSRGLEAGGVVTEAFF
TRBD1,TRBJ1-1,TRBV15,NA,TGTGCCACCAGCAGTCCGTCAGGGGGTTCTGAAGCTTTCTTT,CATSSPSGGSEAFF
TRBD2,TRBJ2-1,TRBV7-8,NA,TGTGCCAGCAGCCAGACCTGGACTAGCGGGAGTATATTCTTC,CASSQTWTSGSIFF
TRBD1,TRBJ2-5,TRBV6-5,NA,TGTGCCAGCAGCCCCGGACAGGGGGCGGTGGAGACCCAGTACTTC,CASSPGQGAVETQYF
NA,TRBJ2-7,TRBV5-6,NA,TGTGCCAGCAGCTTGTACGGTCAGACGACTTCCTACGAGCAGTACTTC,CASSLYGQTTSYEQYF
NA,TRBJ1-2,TRBV3-1/TRBV3-2,NA,TGTGCCAGCAGCCTCAGGACACAAAACTATGGCTACACCTTC,CASSLRTQNYGYTF
NA,TRBJ2-3,TRBV12-5,many,TGTGCTAGCGCTTCTGGGATCAGGGGAGTCACAGATACGCAGTATTTT,CASASGIRGVTDTQYF
NA,TRBJ2-1,TRBV27,NA,TGTGCCAGCAGTAAAACAGTGTACAATGAGCAGTTCTTC,CASSKTVYNEQFF
TRBD2,TRBJ2-7,TRBV7-9,NA,TGTGCCAGCAGCGTCTCCGCCGGGACTAGCGTCGAGCAGTACTTC,CASSVSAGTSVEQYF
NA,TRBJ1-1,TRBV7-9,few,TGTGCCAGCAGCCAAGGGACAACTGAAGCTTTCTTT,CASSQGTTEAFF
NA,TRBJ1-6,TRBV2,NA,TGTGCCAGCAGGCCGCGGGGGTCTTATAATTCACCCCTCCACTTT,CASRPRGSYNSPLHF
NA,TRBJ2-3,TRBV12-3/TRBV12-4,once,TGTGCCAGCAGAACCAGGGTCACAGATACGCAGTATTTT,CASRTRVTDTQYF
TRBD2,TRBJ2-2,TRBV4-1,NA,TGCGCCAGCAGCCAAGGCGCCATCTTTAGCGGGAGATCAAACACCGGGGAGCTGTTTTTT,CASSQGAIFSGRSNTGELFF
NA,TRBJ2-3,TRBV11-2,NA,TGTGCCAGCAGCTTAGGCCCGCTAGCGCCAGATACGCAGTATTTT,CASSLGPLAPDTQYF
TRBD2,TRBJ2-3,TRBV5-1,many,TGCGCCAGCAGCTCGGGACTAGCGGGATCGTCGGATACGCAGTATTTT,CASSSGLAGSSDTQYF
NA,TRBJ2-7,TRBV7-9,few,TGTGCCAGCAGCACACTAGGAGGGCCGTACGAGCAGTACTTC,CASSTLGGPYEQYF
TRBD2,TRBJ2-7,TRBV27,once,TGTGCCAGCAGCCCTTGGGGGGGGGAGGAGCAGTACTTC,CASSPWGGEEQYF
TRBD2,TRBJ2-1,TRBV4-1,NA,TGCGCCAGCAGCCAACCACTAGCGATCCAGTTCTTC,CASSQPLAIQFF
NA,TRBJ1-2,TRBV27,NA,TGTGCCAGCAGTTTATCAGGGGCCGGCTACACCTTC,CASSLSGAGYTF
NA,TRBJ1-3,TRBV27,NA,TGTGCCAGCAGTTTATCGTCGGTGCGTGGAAACACCATATATTTT,CASSLSSVRGNTIYF
TRBD1,TRBJ1-5,TRBV28,NA,TGTGCCAGCAGTGACAGGGGCCTTAGCAATCAGCCCCAGCATTTT,CASSDRGLSNQPQHF
TRBD2,TRBJ2-2,TRBV19,NA,TGTGCCAGCACCCAACCCCGATCAAGGGGACTAGCGGGAGTGGCCGGGGAGCTGTTTTTT,CASTQPRSRGLAGVAGELFF
NA,TRBJ2-3,TRBV6-1,once,TGTGCCAGCAGTGAAAGCGGTAGCTGGAGCACAGATACGCAGTATTTT,CASSESGSWSTDTQYF
NA,TRBJ2-2,TRBV20-1,NA,TGCAGTGCTAGTCCTCAAGCTAACACCGGGGAGCTGTTTTTT,CSASPQANTGELFF
TRBD2,TRBJ2-1,TRBV9,few,TGTGCCAGCAGCGTAGGGGGACTAGCGGGAGGTGGTTCCTACAATGAGCAGTTCTTC,CASSVGGLAGGGSYNEQFF
TRBD2,TRBJ2-2,TRBV19,NA,TGTGCCACCTCGGGAGGATATGCGAACACCGGGGAGCTGTTTTTT,CATSGGYANTGELFF
NA,TRBJ1-1,TRBV5-1,NA,TGCGCCAGCACAGGGGATATGAACACTGAAGCTTTCTTT,CASTGDMNTEAFF
NA,TRBJ1-2,TRBV19,once,TGTGCCAGTAGTATGTTCGGGAGGCAGGGGTCGCGCTACACCTTC,CASSMFGRQGSRYTF
TRBD1,TRBJ1-1,TRBV6-5,NA,TGTGCCAGCAAAGGGACAGGGGGTACTGAAGCTTTCTTT,CASKGTGGTEAFF
TRBD2,TRBJ2-5,TRBV15,NA,TGTGCCACCAGCTTTGAGCGGGAGGGGGGGGAGACCCAGTACTTC,CATSFEREGGETQYF
TRBD2,TRBJ2-1,TRBV6-5,NA,TGTGCCAGCAGGGCTAGCGGGCTAAACAATGAGCAGTTCTTC,CASRASGLNNEQFF
TRBD1,TRBJ2-3,TRBV23-1,once,TGCGCCAGCAGTCACTGTGACAGGGGGCGCGATTATTTTACGCAGTATTTT,CASSHCDRGRDYFTQYF
NA,TRBJ1-5,TRBV3-1/TRBV3-2,NA,TGTGCCAGCAGCCAATCCGGGGGCAATCAGCCCCAGCATTTT,CASSQSGGNQPQHF
TRBD2,TRBJ2-1,TRBV13,NA,TGTGCCAGCCTTGGACCGACTAGCAGCTCCTACAATGAGCAGTTCTTC,CASLGPTSSSYNEQFF
NA,TRBJ2-1,TRBV19,NA,TGTGCCAGTAGTGAGGCGGTGAGCTCCTACAATGAGCAGTTCTTC,CASSEAVSSYNEQFF
TRBD1,TRBJ1-5,TRBV6-5,few,TGTGCCAGCAGTCGGACAGGGGAAGGCAATCAGCCCCAGCATTTT,CASSRTGEGNQPQHF
NA,TRBJ2-3,TRBV24-1,NA,TGTGCCACCAGTGATCCTACAGAGCCCTACACCACAGATACGCAGTATTTT,CATSDPTEPYTTDTQYF
TRBD1,TRBJ2-2,TRBV6-5,NA,TGTGCCAGCAGAAGAGACAGGGGTCACACCGGGGAGCTGTTTTTT,CASRRDRGHTGELFF
TRBD1,TRBJ1-4,TRBV7-2,NA,TGTGCCAGCAGCTTAGCGACAGGGACTAATGAAAAACTGTTTTTT,CASSLATGTNEKLFF
TRBD1,TRBJ2-7,TRBV24-1,few,TGTGCCACCAGTGACCCTGACAGGGCCCACGAGCAGTACTTC,CATSDPDRAHEQYF
NA,TRBJ1-4,TRBV9,NA,TGTGCCAGCAGCGTAGCGGGGGGCGTCGATGAAAAACTGTTTTTT,CASSVAGGVDEKLFF
NA,TRBJ1-1,TRBV21-1,NA,TGTGCCAGCAGCAAAGCGCTCAGGGTTCAGAACACTGAAGCTTTCTTT,CASSKALRVQNTEAFF
NA,TRBJ1-4,TRBV15,NA,TGTGCCACCAGCCCCCCGGGGGGATCTGAAAAACTGTTTTTT,CATSPPGGSEKLFF
NA,TRBJ1-4,TRBV6-5,NA,TGTGCCAGCAGCGGGTCCCGCGGGAATGAAAAACTGTTTTTT,CASSGSRGNEKLFF
TRBD1,TRBJ2-5,TRBV6-5,NA,TGTGCCAGCAGGGTAGACAGGGGTGGAGAGACCCAGTACTTC,CASRVDRGGETQYF
NA,TRBJ1-1,TRBV29-1,NA,TGCAGCGGAGGGGGATCGAACACTGAAGCTTTCTTT,CSGGGSNTEAFF
NA,TRBJ1-5,TRBV12-3/TRBV12-4,NA,TGTGCCAGCAGTTTCGGGCAGCCCCAGCATTTT,CASSFGQPQHF
NA,TRBJ2-1,TRBV29-1,NA,TGCAGCGGTACCCGGGGGGCTTCCTACAATGAGCAGTTCTTC,CSGTRGASYNEQFF
NA,TRBJ2-5,TRBV4-1,few,TGCGCCAGCAGCCAATTTTTCGGGGGCCAAGAGACCCAGTACTTC,CASSQFFGGQETQYF
TRBD2,TRBJ2-1,TRBV7-9,NA,TGTGCCAGCAGCTCGGGACTAGCCAATGAGCAGTTCTTC,CASSSGLANEQFF
NA,TRBJ1-2,TRBV6-5,NA,TGTGCCAGCAGCTCCTTGAAAGTAGCTAACTATGGCTACACCTTC,CASSSLKVANYGYTF
TRBD2,TRBJ2-1,TRBV19,NA,TGTGCCAGTAGTATAGGCGGGAGGGCCGGGCATGAGCAGTTCTTC,CASSIGGRAGHEQFF